The clone carrying this TCR beta chain was observed a single time. Its target is unknown. CDR3 size: 14 residues. The germline V gene encodes CDR1 SQVTM and CDR2 ANQGSEA. Between the trimmed V and J ends, which lost 4 bases and 0 bases, there was a span of 12 bases. These data come from a study of shared clonotypes between healthy human individuals. Points from the study as a whole: Compared with memory subsets, naive subsets generally had larger estimated richness. Rarefaction revealed incomplete sorted-subset sequencing despite large depth.

Naive CD8 cells lacked CD45RO, underwent positive selection for CCR7 and left out terminally differentiated effector memory CD45RA+ cells. In the sorted-subset replicate PCRs, 150 to 250 ng DNA, 25,000 to 35,000 T cell genomes, was used. TCRdb's table, derived via immunoSEQ multiplex PCR, lists solely in-frame clones and lacks some. Of approximately 840,000 clones in the sample, approximately 96% were seen once. The sequencing sample was made of naive CD8+ T cells sorted from blood. The V and J genes are TRBV29-1 and TRBJ1-1; no firm D call. This receptor was taken from a man in his thirties or forties in good health. The CDR3 here is CSVGFSSLNTEAFF. CDR3 coding DNA: TGCAGCGTTGGTTTTTCGTCGCTGAACACTGAAGCTTTCTTT.